The 4 T cell receptor beta chains below all came from one sample that was sequenced in a study of cytomegalovirus exposure and HLA in healthy donors. Vbeta (60) and Jbeta (13) primers were used in the PCR. Generated by immunoSEQ multiplex PCR, the TCRdb table keeps only in-frame clones and is missing some. The profile shows fewer than 200,000 clones, roughly 80% of them singletons. Source material: PBMCs. All receptors derive from a young man in good health and CMV-seronegative.

The chain links TRBV5-1 to TRBJ2-7, with 9 bases aligning to TRBD1. With 4 bases clipped from V and 3 bases from J, the junction kept 8 bases outside the gene matches. CDR3 size: 15 residues. Germline V gene lookup returns CDR1 SGHRS and CDR2 YFSETQ. CDR3 protein: CASSQIQGAFYEQYF. DNA for the CDR3: TGCGCCAGCAGCCAAATACAGGGGGCCTTCTACGAGCAGTACTTC.

The chain carries TRBV2 and TRBJ1-4, with a weak D call TRBD1 (6 bases). This CDR3 region has 14 residues. Germline V CDR1 and CDR2: SNHLY, FYNNEI. V lost 6 bases and J lost 4, with 12 bases in between. Here the CDR3 DNA reads TGTGCCAGCAGGGAGGACAGCCTTAATGAAAAACTGTTTTTT. Translated, it gives CASREDSLNEKLFF.

The chain uses TRBV19 and TRBJ1-6; tentatively, D is TRBD1 (5 bases). Germline V CDR1 and CDR2: LNHDA, SQIVND (reference sequence). The length of the CDR3 is 13 residues. V dropped 8 bases and J dropped 6 bases, with 11 bases sitting between them. This CDR3 reads CASGVGGNSPLHF. Here the CDR3 DNA reads TGTGCCAGTGGAGTGGGGGGTAATTCACCCCTCCACTTT.

This chain links TRBV6-1 with TRBJ2-7, with D possibly being TRBD1 (5 bases). V lost 7 bases and J 6 bases, leaving 13 bases between the germline ends. CDR3 length equals 12 residues. In germline, CDR1 is MNHNS, CDR2 SASEGT. In DNA, the CDR3 is TGTGCCAGCAAAACAGGTCTAGGCGAGCAGTACTTC. Translation gives CASKTGLGEQYF.